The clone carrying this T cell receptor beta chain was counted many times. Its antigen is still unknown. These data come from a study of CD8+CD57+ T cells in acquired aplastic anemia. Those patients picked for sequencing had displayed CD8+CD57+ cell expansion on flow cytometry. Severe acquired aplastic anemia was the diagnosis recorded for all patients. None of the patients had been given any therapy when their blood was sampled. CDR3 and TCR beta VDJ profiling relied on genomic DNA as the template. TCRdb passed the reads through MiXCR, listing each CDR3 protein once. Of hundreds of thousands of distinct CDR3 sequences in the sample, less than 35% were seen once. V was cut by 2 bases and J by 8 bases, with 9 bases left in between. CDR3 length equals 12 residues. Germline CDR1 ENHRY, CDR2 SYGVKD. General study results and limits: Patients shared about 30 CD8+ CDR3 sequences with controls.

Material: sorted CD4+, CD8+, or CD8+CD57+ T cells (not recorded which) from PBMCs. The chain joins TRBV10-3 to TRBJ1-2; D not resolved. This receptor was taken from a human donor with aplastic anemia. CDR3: CAISEGVQGYTF. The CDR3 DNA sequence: TGTGCCATCAGTGAGGGGGTCCAGGGCTACACCTTC.